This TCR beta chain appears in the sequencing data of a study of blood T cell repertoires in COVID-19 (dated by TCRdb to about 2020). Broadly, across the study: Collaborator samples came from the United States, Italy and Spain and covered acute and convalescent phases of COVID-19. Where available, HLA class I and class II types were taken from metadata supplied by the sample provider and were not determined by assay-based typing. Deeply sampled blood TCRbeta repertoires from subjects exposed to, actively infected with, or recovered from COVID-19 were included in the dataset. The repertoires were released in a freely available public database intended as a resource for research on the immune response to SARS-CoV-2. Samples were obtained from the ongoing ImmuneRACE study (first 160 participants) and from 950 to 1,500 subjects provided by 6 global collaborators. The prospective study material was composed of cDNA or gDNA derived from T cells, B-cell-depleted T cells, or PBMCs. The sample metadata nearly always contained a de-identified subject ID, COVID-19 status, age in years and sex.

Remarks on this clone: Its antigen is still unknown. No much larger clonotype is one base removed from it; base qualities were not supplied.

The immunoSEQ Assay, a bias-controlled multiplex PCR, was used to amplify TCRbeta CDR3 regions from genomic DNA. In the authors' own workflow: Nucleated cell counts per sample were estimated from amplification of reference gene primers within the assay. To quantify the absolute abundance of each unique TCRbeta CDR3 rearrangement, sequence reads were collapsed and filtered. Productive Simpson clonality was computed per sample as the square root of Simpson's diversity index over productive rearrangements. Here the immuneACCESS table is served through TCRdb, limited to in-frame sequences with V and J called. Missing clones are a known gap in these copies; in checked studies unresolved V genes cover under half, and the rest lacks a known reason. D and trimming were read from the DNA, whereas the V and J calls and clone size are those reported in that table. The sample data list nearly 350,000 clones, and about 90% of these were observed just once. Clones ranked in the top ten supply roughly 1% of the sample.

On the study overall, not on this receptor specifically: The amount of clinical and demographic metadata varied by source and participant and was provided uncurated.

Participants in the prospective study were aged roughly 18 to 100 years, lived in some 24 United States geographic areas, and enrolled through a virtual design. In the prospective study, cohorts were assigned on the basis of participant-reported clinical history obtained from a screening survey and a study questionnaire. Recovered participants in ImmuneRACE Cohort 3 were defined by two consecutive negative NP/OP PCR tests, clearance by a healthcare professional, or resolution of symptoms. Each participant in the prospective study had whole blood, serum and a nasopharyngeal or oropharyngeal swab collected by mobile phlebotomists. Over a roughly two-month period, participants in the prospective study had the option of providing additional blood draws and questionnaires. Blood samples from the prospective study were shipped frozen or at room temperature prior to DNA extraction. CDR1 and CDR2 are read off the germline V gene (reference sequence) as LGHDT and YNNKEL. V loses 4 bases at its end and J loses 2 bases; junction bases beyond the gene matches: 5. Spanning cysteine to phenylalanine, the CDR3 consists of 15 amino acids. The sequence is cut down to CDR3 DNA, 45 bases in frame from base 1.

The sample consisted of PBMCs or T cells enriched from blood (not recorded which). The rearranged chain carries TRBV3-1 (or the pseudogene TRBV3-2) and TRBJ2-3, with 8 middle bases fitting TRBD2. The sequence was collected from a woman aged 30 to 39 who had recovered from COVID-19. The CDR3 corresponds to CASSLQRGHTDTQYF. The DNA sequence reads TGTGCCAGCAGCCTCCAGCGGGGGCACACAGATACGCAGTATTTT.